This T cell receptor beta chain was sequenced in a study of metastatic and nonmetastatic thyroid tumors. Whole-study results and caveats: Malignant tumors reportedly showed significantly higher TCR beta diversity than benign nodules in both blood and tumor.

With 3 bases removed from V and 2 bases from J, the gap between germline ends came to 10 bases. The CDR3 has 14 residues. The V gene's germline CDR1 is LNHNV and CDR2 YYDKDF (reference sequence). Authors' data handling: CDR3 was compared across clinicopathological groups, and the resulting differences were used to build a distant-metastasis classifier for papillary thyroid cancer. TCRdb called clones again from the PCR reads with MiXCR. TCRdb, rather than the study authors, made the V and J calls. The table records 15,000 to 20,000 clones, over 25% of them present only once. All patients were treatment-naive before thyroid surgery. This clone was seen ten or more times. Antigen: not known.

Material: tumor tissue. The sequence was collected from a male donor with papillary thyroid cancer or a benign thyroid nodule (not recorded which). Some clones in this sample may be carry-over from other donors' samples. The chain has TRBV15 and TRBJ1-2, with D unresolved. The CDR3 spells CATSRDGRNYGYTF. CDR3 in DNA: TGTGCCACCAGCAGGGACGGACGGAACTATGGCTACACCTTC. Filled out from reference TRBV15 and TRBJ1-2, the complete variable domain reads DAMVIQNPRYQVTQFGKPVTLSCSQTLNHNVMYWYQQKSSQAPKLLFHYYDKDFNNEADTPDNFQSRRPNTSFCFLDIRSPGLGDTAMYLCATSRDGRNYGYTFGSGTRLTVV.